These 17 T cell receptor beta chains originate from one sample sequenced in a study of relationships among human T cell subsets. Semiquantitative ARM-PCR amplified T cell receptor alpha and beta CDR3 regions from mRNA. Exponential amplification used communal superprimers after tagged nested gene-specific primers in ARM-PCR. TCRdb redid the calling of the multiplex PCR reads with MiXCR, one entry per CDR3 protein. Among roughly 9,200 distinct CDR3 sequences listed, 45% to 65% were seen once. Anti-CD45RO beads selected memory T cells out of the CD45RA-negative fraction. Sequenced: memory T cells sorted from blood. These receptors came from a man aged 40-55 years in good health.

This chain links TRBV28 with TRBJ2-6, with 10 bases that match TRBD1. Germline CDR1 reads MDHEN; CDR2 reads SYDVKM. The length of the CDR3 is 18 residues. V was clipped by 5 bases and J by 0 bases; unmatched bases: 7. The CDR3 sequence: CASSARQGASSGANVLTF. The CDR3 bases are TGTGCCAGCAGTGCACGACAGGGGGCCAGCTCTGGGGCCAACGTCCTGACTTTC. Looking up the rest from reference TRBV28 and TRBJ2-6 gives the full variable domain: DVKVTQSSRYLVKRTGEKVFLECVQDMDHENMFWYRQDPGLGLRLIYFSYDVKMKEKGDIPEGYSVSREKKERFSLILESASTNQTSMYLCASSARQGASSGANVLTFGAGSRLTVL.

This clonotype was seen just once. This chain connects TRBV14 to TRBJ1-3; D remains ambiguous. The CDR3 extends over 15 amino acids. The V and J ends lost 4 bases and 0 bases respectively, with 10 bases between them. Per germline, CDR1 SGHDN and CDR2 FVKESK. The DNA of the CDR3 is TGTGCCAGCAGCCTCGGAACGGCCTCTGGAAACACCATATATTTT. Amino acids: CASSLGTASGNTIYF.

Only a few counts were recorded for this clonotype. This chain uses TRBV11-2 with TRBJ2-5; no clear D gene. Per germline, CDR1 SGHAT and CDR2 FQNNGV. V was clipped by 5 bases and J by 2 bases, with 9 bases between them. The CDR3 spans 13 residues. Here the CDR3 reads CASSPVGQETQYF. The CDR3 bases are TGTGCCAGCAGCCCGGTGGGACAAGAGACCCAGTACTTC.

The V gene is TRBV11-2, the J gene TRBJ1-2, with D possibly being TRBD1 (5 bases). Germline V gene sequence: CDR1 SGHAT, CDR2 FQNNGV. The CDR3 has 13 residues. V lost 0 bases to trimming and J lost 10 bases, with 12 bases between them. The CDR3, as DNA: TGTGCCAGCAGCTTAGATGGGGCAGGGACCTACACCTTC. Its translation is CASSLDGAGTYTF.

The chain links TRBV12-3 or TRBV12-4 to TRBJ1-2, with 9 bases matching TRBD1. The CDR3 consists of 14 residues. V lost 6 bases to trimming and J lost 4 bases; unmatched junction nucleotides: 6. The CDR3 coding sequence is TGTGCCAGCAGGCCGGGACAGGGAGTCTATGGCTACACCTTC. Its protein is CASRPGQGVYGYTF.

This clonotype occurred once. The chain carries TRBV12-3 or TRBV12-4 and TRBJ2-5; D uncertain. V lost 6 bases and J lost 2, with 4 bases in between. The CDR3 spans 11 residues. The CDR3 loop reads CASSGQETQYF. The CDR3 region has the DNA TGTGCCAGCAGCGGACAAGAGACCCAGTACTTC.

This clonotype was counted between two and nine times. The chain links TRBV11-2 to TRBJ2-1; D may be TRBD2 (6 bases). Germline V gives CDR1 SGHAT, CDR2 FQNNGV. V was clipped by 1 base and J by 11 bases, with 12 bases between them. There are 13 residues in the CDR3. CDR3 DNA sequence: TGTGCCAGCAGCTTAGGGGGCCTAGCGAAGCAGTTCTTC. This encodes CASSLGGLAKQFF.

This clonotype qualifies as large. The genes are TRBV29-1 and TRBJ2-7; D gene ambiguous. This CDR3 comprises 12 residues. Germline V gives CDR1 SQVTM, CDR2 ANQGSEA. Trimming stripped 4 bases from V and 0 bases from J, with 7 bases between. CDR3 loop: CSVGADSYEQYF. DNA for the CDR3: TGCAGCGTTGGGGCAGACTCCTACGAGCAGTACTTC.

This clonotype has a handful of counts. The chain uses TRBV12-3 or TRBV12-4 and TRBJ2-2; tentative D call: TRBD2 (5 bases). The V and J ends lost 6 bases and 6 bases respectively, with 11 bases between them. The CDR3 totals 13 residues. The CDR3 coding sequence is TGTGCCAGCAGCCGAAACGGGGCCGGGGAGCTGTTTTTT. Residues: CASSRNGAGELFF.

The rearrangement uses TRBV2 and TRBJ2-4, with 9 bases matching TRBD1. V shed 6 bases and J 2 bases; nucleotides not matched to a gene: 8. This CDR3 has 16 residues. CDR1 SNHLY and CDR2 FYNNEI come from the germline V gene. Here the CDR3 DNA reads TGTGCCAGCAGCCTAGGAGACAGGGGGTCCAAAAACATTCAGTACTTC. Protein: CASSLGDRGSKNIQYF.

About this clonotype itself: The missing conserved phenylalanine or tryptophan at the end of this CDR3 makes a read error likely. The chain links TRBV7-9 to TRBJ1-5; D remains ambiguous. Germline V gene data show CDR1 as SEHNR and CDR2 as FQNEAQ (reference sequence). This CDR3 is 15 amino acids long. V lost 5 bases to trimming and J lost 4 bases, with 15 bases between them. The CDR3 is CASSPAAHGNQPQHS. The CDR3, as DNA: TGTGCCAGCAGCCCCGCGGCCCACGGGAATCAGCCCCAGCATTCT.

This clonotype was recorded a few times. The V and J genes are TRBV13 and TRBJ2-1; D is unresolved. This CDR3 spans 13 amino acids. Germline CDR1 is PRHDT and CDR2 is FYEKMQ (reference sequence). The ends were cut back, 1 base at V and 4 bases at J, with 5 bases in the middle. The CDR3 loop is CASSLDGYNEQFF. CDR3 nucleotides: TGTGCCAGCAGCTTAGACGGATACAATGAGCAGTTCTTC.

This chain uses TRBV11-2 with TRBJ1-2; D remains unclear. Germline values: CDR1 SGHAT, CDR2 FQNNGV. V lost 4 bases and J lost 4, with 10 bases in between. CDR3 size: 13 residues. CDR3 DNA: TGTGCCAGCAGCTCAGCACGGGCCTATGGCTACACCTTC. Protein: CASSSARAYGYTF.

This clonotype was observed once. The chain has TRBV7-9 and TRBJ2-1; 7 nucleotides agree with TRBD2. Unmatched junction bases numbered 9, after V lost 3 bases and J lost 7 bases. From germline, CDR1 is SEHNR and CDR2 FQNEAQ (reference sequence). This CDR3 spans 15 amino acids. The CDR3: CASSLAGVKRNEQFF. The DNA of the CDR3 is TGTGCCAGCAGCTTGGCGGGAGTTAAACGGAATGAGCAGTTCTTC.

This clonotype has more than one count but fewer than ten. The CDR3 protein is CASSLASGTQETQYF. The CDR3 region has the DNA TGTGCCAGCAGCTTGGCTAGCGGGACACAAGAGACCCAGTACTTC. The rearrangement links TRBV7-3 to TRBJ2-5; TRBD2 matches 9 bases. J was trimmed by 2 bases and V by 3 bases; bases with no gene match: 4. CDR3 length: 15 residues. The V gene's germline CDR1 is SGHTA and CDR2 FQGTGA.

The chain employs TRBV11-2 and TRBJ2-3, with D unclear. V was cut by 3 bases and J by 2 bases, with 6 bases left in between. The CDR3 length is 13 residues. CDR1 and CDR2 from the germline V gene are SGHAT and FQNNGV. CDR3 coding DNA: TGTGCCAGCAGCTTGCGGTTCACAGATACGCAGTATTTT. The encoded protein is CASSLRFTDTQYF.

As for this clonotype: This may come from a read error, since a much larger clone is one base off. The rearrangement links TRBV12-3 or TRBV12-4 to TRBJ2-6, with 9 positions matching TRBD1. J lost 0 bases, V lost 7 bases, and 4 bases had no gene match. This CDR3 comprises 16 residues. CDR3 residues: CASNGQGFSGANVLTF. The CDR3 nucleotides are TGTGCCAGCAATGGACAGGGGTTCTCTGGGGCCAACGTCCTGACTTTC.